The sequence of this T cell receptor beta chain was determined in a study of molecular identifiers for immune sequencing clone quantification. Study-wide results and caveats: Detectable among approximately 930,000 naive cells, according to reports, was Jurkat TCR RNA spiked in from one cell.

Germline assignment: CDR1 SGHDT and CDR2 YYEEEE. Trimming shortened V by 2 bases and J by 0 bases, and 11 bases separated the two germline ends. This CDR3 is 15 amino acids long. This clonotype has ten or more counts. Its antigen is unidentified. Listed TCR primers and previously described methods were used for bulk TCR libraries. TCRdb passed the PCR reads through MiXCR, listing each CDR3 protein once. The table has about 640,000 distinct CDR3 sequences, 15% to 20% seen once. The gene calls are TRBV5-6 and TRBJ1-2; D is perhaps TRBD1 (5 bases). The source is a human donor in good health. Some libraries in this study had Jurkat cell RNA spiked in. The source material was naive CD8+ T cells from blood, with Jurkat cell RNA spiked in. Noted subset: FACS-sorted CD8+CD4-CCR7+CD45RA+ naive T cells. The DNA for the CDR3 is TGTGCCAGCAGCTTAGGGACGGTTTCTAACTATGGCTACACCTTC. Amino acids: CASSLGTVSNYGYTF. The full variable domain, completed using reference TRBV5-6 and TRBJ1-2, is DAGVTQSPTHLIKTRGQQVTLRCSPKSGHDTVSWYQQALGQGPQFIFQYYEEEERQRGNFPDRFSGHQFPNYSSELNVNALLLGDSALYLCASSLGTVSNYGYTFGSGTRLTVV.